This T cell receptor (beta chain) comes out of a study of regulatory T cells in long-lasting Graves disease (dated by TCRdb to about 2021). The study in broad terms: Persistent Graves' disease meant more than 5 years of antithyroid drug treatment with TSH receptor autoantibodies that stayed positive. The study took place in China and was registered as a clinical trial. Persistent Graves' disease patients in the clinical cohort had taken antithyroid drugs for roughly ten years on average. A total of roughly 35 samples underwent TCR sequencing: 13 from persistent and roughly 20 from newly diagnosed Graves' disease patients. Patients with persistent Graves' disease were compared with patients with newly diagnosed Graves' disease using TCR sequencing and RNA sequencing of peripheral blood. Overall study outcomes, separate from this receptor: Compared with newly diagnosed patients, persistent Graves' disease patients had lower TCR Shannon entropy and fewer highly expanded clones, which suggests clonal expansion. Only the TCR beta chain was sequenced and analyzed. Persistent disease showed preferential use of TRBV28, TRBJ1-2 and TRBJ2-5, whereas newly diagnosed disease favored TRBV20-1 and TRBJ2-1. More public clonotypes were shared among persistent patients (approximately 3,000) than among newly diagnosed patients (roughly 1,000). Because the primary lesion, thyroid tissue, could not be accessed, the study looked at peripheral blood alone. As a limitation, the authors acknowledged that the small sample size may reduce accuracy.

This clonotype has at least ten counts. What antigen it recognizes has not been identified. The record has no base qualities; no much larger clone is one base away. Trimming costs V 2 bases and J 1 base, and their ends lie 6 bases apart. The germline V gene (reference sequence) supplies CDR1 SGHKS and CDR2 YYEKEE. Its CDR3 holds 13 amino acids, cysteine through phenylalanine. The read is trimmed to its CDR3 DNA, 39 bases read in frame from base 1. The sample's time point label, in plain terms: persistent/refractory GD, antithyroid drugs over 5 years with positive TRAb. RNA was extracted from PBMCs in TRIzol for both TCR sequencing and RNA sequencing. Graves' disease was diagnosed according to American Thyroid Association guidelines. Patients for the study were recruited at an endocrinology department in Xi'an, China. From each patient, about 9.7 milliliters of peripheral blood was collected into an EDTA anticoagulant tube. Ficoll Paque Plus density gradient separation was used to isolate PBMCs, and no additional T cell sorting was done. An Agilent 2100 Bioanalyzer and agarose gel were used to assess RNA quality, and a NanoDrop 2000 was used to measure RNA concentration.

The library was prepared using multiplex PCR. Data came from an Illumina HiSeq 4000. To build TCR beta libraries, CDR3 regions were amplified by Arm-PCR using iRepertoire HTBI primers. PCR products were gel purified before sequencing. The authors' analysis ran thus. A total of roughly 65 TRBV and approximately 15 TRBJ segments were identified across samples and were used for gene usage analysis of CDR3 amino acid clonotypes. Filtered high-quality paired reads were merged into contigs using COPE and FqMerger. BLAST was used to align contigs to the IMGT TRBV, TRBD and TRBJ reference genes, and CDR3 was defined following IMGT. Any clonotype with a frequency above 0.1% was counted as a highly expanded clone. Shannon entropy served as the measure of repertoire diversity, while the Gini coefficient captured V-J evenness. Clonotypes shared by more than one individual were considered public. TCRdb cleaned the public reads at Q25 with fastp, built clones with MiXCR and kept in-frame beta chains. Rows are unified per CDR3 protein, each entry keeping the most common DNA and genes. The V and J calls come from TCRdb's annotation, not from the publication. For this sample the table gives roughly 450,000 distinct CDR3 sequences, of which 20% to 25% were detected only once. The ten largest clones take up around 13% of the sample.

The sample in question was peripheral blood mononuclear cells (PBMCs), obtained when the disease was refractory, from a patient treated with antithyroid drugs. This TCR was sampled from a female donor with Graves disease. This chain is built from TRBV5-5 and TRBJ2-5, with no D gene named confidently. The CDR3 has the sequence CASSLHGQETQYF. Here is the DNA: TGTGCCAGCAGCTTACACGGCCAAGAGACCCAGTACTTC.